This T cell receptor beta chain was sequenced for a study of a mutant IDH1 vaccine in newly diagnosed glioma. Looking at the study overall: With temozolomide cycles, or 4-6 weeks after radiotherapy alone, vaccination was started.

Assay: immunoSEQ multiplex PCR; the TCRdb copy retains only in-frame clones and omits some. The top ten hold roughly 0.56% of the sample, which has just under 80,000 clones, roughly 90% seen once. Time point in this sample: week 5, during vaccination. Vaccination used 300 ug of mutant IDH1 20-mer peptide per dose, with topical imiquimod. Regarding this clone: The target antigen is unknown.

The CDR3 sequence is 15 residues long. Trimming cost V 4 bases and J 0 bases; bases outside gene matches: 4. Germline values: CDR1 SGHRS, CDR2 YFSETQ. The TCR was taken from a woman between 50 and 59 years old with glioma. This rearrangement joins TRBV5-1 to TRBJ2-7; 10 nucleotides align to TRBD2. Sequencing used PBMCs, obtained from a glioma patient whose treatment included an IDH1 peptide vaccine. The DNA of the CDR3 is TGCGCCAGCAGCCTCGGGACTAGCGACTCCTACGAGCAGTACTTC. The encoded protein is CASSLGTSDSYEQYF.